This is a list of T cell receptor beta chains from one sample in a study of cytomegalovirus exposure and HLA in healthy donors. The repertoire was sequenced with immunoSEQ multiplex PCR; TCRdb's copy has only in-frame clones and lacks some. The sample shows about 150,000 clones, 70% to 90% of them seen only once. The sequencing input was PBMCs. These receptors were collected from a man younger than 35 in good health and CMV-seropositive. Both conserved end residues are trimmed from each CDR3. Each record gives: J gene, V gene, CDR3 length, CDR3 protein.

J: TRBJ1-3; V: TRBV9; length: 13; CDR3: ASSVRGATGNTIY
J: TRBJ1-2; V: TRBV11-3; length: 15; CDR3: ASSLVGPRQGRFGYT
J: TRBJ2-7; V: TRBV11-3; length: 11; CDR3: ASSFNRDKEQY
J: TRBJ1-2; V: TRBV5-1; length: 15; CDR3: ASSSFRRGTDLYGYT
J: TRBJ2-1; V: TRBV4-3; length: 15; CDR3: ASSHRIAGGIYNEQF
J: TRBJ2-1; V: TRBV10-3; length: 12; CDR3: AISGPTSGGSQF
J: TRBJ2-5; V: TRBV7-2; length: 14; CDR3: ASSLGSSGGQETQY
J: TRBJ2-7; V: TRBV19; length: 12; CDR3: ASSISGGTYEQY
J: TRBJ2-7; V: TRBV27; length: 13; CDR3: ASSIAGGSSYEQY
J: TRBJ1-2; V: TRBV15; length: 16; CDR3: ATSVGGAVRGLGYGYT
J: TRBJ2-3; V: TRBV7-2; length: 13; CDR3: ASSSLAGTTDTQY
J: TRBJ2-5; V: TRBV5-4; length: 13; CDR3: ASIQLQGAQETQY
J: TRBJ1-3; V: TRBV7-3; length: 12; CDR3: ASSRGGSGNTIY
J: TRBJ2-1; V: TRBV19; length: 14; CDR3: ASSNSNQGTYNEQF
J: TRBJ1-5; V: TRBV7-8; length: 12; CDR3: ATMADRLGQPQH
J: TRBJ2-3; V: TRBV15; length: 12; CDR3: ATRMGSSTDTQY
J: TRBJ2-2; V: TRBV7-8; length: 14; CDR3: ASSLEIAGYTGELF
J: TRBJ1-2; V: TRBV6-6; length: 12; CDR3: ASSYAQGAVGYT
J: TRBJ2-1; V: TRBV2; length: 12; CDR3: ASSESQLDNEQF
J: TRBJ1-5; V: TRBV7-9; length: 10; CDR3: ASGGIWQPQH
J: TRBJ2-5; V: TRBV7-3; length: 12; CDR3: ASSLGGRGETQY
J: TRBJ2-6; V: TRBV10-2; length: 13; CDR3: ASRPTGSGANVLT
J: TRBJ2-7; V: TRBV6-5; length: 12; CDR3: ASSYTTGPYEQY
J: TRBJ1-6; V: TRBV6-5; length: 13; CDR3: ASRDGQGNNSPLH
J: TRBJ2-7; V: TRBV9; length: 12; CDR3: ASSPISQGYEQY
J: TRBJ2-7; V: TRBV4-2; length: 13; CDR3: ASSQDTDGSYEQY
J: TRBJ2-2; V: TRBV20-1; length: 9; CDR3: MIGRGGELF
J: TRBJ2-7; V: TRBV19; length: 11; CDR3: ASSIDRENEQY